One sample yielded the 32 T cell receptor beta chains listed below, sequenced in a study of blood T cell repertoires in COVID-19. Method: immunoSEQ multiplex PCR; TCRdb's copy keeps in-frame clones and lacks some. This sample has a few hundred thousand clones, with around 88% found just once. Input material: peripheral blood. These receptor sequences come from a woman in her 70s with COVID-19, enrolled during active disease.

The V gene is TRBV28, the J gene TRBJ2-1; 13 bases are shared with TRBD2. The germline V gene has CDR1 MDHEN and CDR2 SYDVKM. V shed 2 bases and J 3 bases; nucleotides not matched to a gene: 1. The CDR3 runs to 16 residues. For the CDR3, the DNA is TGTGCCAGCAGTTTAGGACTAGCGGGGGTCTACAATGAGCAGTTCTTC. As protein: CASSLGLAGVYNEQFF.

The chain recombines TRBV14 with TRBJ1-2; 8 nucleotides line up with TRBD1. The V gene's germline CDR1 is SGHDN and CDR2 FVKESK. The CDR3 has 14 amino acids. J was trimmed by 8 bases and V by 3 bases; bases with no gene match: 8. The CDR3 reads CASSHGGQGSGYTF. CDR3 nucleotides: TGTGCCAGCAGCCATGGAGGACAGGGAAGCGGCTACACCTTC.

In its sample, this clone was seen once. V usage is TRBV27 and J usage is TRBJ2-7; 14 positions match TRBD2. The J segment lost 7 bases and the V segment lost 5 bases, leaving 10 bases of the junction unmatched. The germline gives CDR1 MNHEY, CDR2 SMNVEV (reference sequence). The CDR3 covers 16 residues. The CDR3 sequence is CASSDQGTSGGEEQYF. The DNA for the CDR3 is TGTGCCAGCAGTGACCAAGGGACTAGCGGGGGAGAGGAGCAGTACTTC.

The chain uses TRBV28 and TRBJ2-7; D is ambiguous. Between the trimmed V and J ends, which lost 3 bases and 2 bases, there was a span of 8 bases. This CDR3 spans 13 amino acids. Germline V CDR1 and CDR2: MDHEN, SYDVKM. CDR3 sequence (DNA): TGTGCCAGCAGTTTGCACAGTACCTACGAGCAGTACTTC. This codes for CASSLHSTYEQYF.

The V gene is TRBV3-1 (or the pseudogene TRBV3-2), the J gene TRBJ2-7, with D possibly being TRBD1 (7 bases). The CDR3 covers 15 residues. Deletions cut 4 bases from V and 3 bases from J, with 16 bases between. CDR1 is LGHDT, CDR2 YNNKEL, per germline (reference sequence). CDR3 sequence reads: CASSPPGGQDYEQYF. For the CDR3, the DNA is TGTGCCAGCAGCCCCCCAGGGGGGCAGGACTACGAGCAGTACTTC.

CDR3: CATSGGQSNQPQHF. In nucleotides, the CDR3 is TGTGCCACCAGTGGGGGACAGAGCAATCAGCCCCAGCATTTT. The rearrangement uses TRBV24-1 and TRBJ1-5; the match to TRBD1 covers 7 bases. Germline assignment: CDR1 KGHDR and CDR2 SFDVKD. V lost 5 bases, J lost 1 base, and 1 base stayed unmatched. The CDR3 spans 14 residues.

The CDR3 loop reads CASSFSGYEPQHF. CDR3 nucleotides: TGTGCCAGCAGTTTCTCAGGGTATGAGCCCCAGCATTTT. V and J are TRBV27 and TRBJ1-5; the D gene is possibly TRBD1 (5 bases). Germline lookup yields CDR1 MNHEY and CDR2 SMNVEV (reference sequence). The germline V and J ends were trimmed by 3 bases and 8 bases, with 11 bases remaining between them. The CDR3 is 13 residues long.

V and J are TRBV12-3 or TRBV12-4 and TRBJ1-1; perhaps TRBD1 as D (6 bases). Between the trimmed V and J ends, which lost 6 bases and 4 bases, there was a span of 12 bases. This CDR3 is 13 amino acids long. CDR3 sequence: CASSVHRVTEAFF. The CDR3 DNA reads as TGTGCCAGCAGCGTACACAGGGTCACTGAAGCTTTCTTT.

J is TRBJ1-1 and V is TRBV28, with D possibly being TRBD1 (6 bases). Germline values: CDR1 MDHEN, CDR2 SYDVKM. CDR3 length equals 13 residues. V lost 5 bases and J lost 9, with 16 bases in between. In nucleotides, the CDR3 is TGTGCCAGCAGTACGTACAGGGTTAGCCAAGCTTTCTTT. Translation: CASSTYRVSQAFF.

This chain uses TRBV28 with TRBJ1-3, with TRBD1 as a possible D gene (5 bases). Trimming took off 2 bases at V and 6 bases at J, with 14 bases between the two ends. CDR3 size: 15 residues. Germline lookup yields CDR1 MDHEN and CDR2 SYDVKM. For the CDR3, the DNA is TGTGCCAGCAGTTTAGGGGGGATAATTGAAAACACCATATATTTT. This codes for CASSLGGIIENTIYF.

The CDR3 DNA sequence: TGTGCCAGCAGTGAGACAGGGAATAATTCACCCCTCCACTTT. Translation gives CASSETGNNSPLHF. This chain joins TRBV6-1 and TRBJ1-6; TRBD1 matches at 7 bases. J was trimmed by 5 bases and V by 3 bases; bases with no gene match: 1. Germline-derived CDR1 and CDR2 are MNHNS and SASEGT. CDR3 length equals 14 residues.

This chain links TRBV12-5 with TRBJ1-2; the match to TRBD1 covers 9 bases. The CDR3 has 19 residues. V was clipped by 5 bases and J by 2 bases; unmatched bases: 18. CDR1 LGHNT and CDR2 FRNRAP come from the germline V gene. CDR3 loop: CASGPVVGQGNLVNYGYTF. In nucleotides, the CDR3 is TGTGCTAGTGGTCCGGTGGTCGGACAGGGGAATCTAGTGAACTATGGCTACACCTTC.

This clone was recorded only once. The chain employs TRBV9 and TRBJ2-1, with 13 positions matching TRBD2. CDR1 and CDR2 (germline): SGDLS, YYNGEE. The CDR3 is 16 residues long. V was pared by 2 bases and J by 8 bases, with 7 bases of the junction left unmatched. CDR3 protein: CASSVSGTSGKYEQFF. Written as DNA, the CDR3 is TGTGCCAGCAGCGTTTCCGGGACTAGCGGGAAGTATGAGCAGTTCTTC.

The chain uses TRBV18 and TRBJ2-5, with D possibly being TRBD1 (7 bases). Trimming shortened V by 3 bases and J by 7 bases, and 18 bases separated the two germline ends. The CDR3 totals 15 residues. Germline V gives CDR1 KGHSH, CDR2 LQKENI. The CDR3 coding sequence is TGTGCCAGCTCACCCGGAGGGGGCAGGACGGCGACCCAGTACTTC. Translated, it gives CASSPGGGRTATQYF.

The chain employs TRBV5-6 and TRBJ1-2, with 10 bases identical to TRBD1. Germline lookup yields CDR1 SGHDT and CDR2 YYEEEE. The trim removed 0 bases at V and 8 bases at J, leaving 7 bases unmatched. CDR3 length: 15 residues. CDR3: CASSLGGQGTGGYTF. In nucleotides, the CDR3 is TGTGCCAGCAGCTTGGGGGGACAGGGGACCGGCGGCTACACCTTC.

This clone was found once. The chain has TRBV28 and TRBJ2-7; weak D call: TRBD1 (5 bases). Germline values: CDR1 MDHEN, CDR2 SYDVKM. The ends were cut back, 6 bases at V and 0 bases at J, with 12 bases in the middle. CDR3 size: 14 residues. The CDR3 loop is CASSPPGLSYEQYF. The CDR3 bases are TGTGCCAGCAGCCCCCCAGGGCTCTCCTACGAGCAGTACTTC. Full variable domain (rest looked up from reference TRBV28 and TRBJ2-7): DVKVTQSSRYLVKRTGEKVFLECVQDMDHENMFWYRQDPGLGLRLIYFSYDVKMKEKGDIPEGYSVSREKKERFSLILESASTNQTSMYLCASSPPGLSYEQYFGPGTRLTVT.

CDR3 protein: CALEVGGGTDTQYF. DNA of the CDR3: TGTGCCTTGGAAGTGGGGGGAGGCACAGATACGCAGTATTTT. The V call is TRBV30, the J call TRBJ2-3, with D maybe TRBD2 (6 bases). The CDR3 consists of 14 residues. V was clipped by 7 bases and J by 1 base, with 15 bases between them. Looked up from germline, CDR1 is GTSNPN and CDR2 is SVGIG (reference sequence).

J is TRBJ1-1 and V is TRBV29-1; 9 nucleotides align to TRBD1. CDR1 and CDR2 (germline): SQVTM, ANQGSEA. V dropped 7 bases and J dropped 5; count of bases not matched to a gene: 8. This CDR3 is built from 13 residues. The CDR3 region has the DNA TGCAGCGCAGGAACAGGGGGCGATACTGAAGCTTTCTTT. Protein: CSAGTGGDTEAFF.

The chain is built from TRBV30 and TRBJ2-1, with TRBD2 identical over 8 bases. In germline, CDR1 is GTSNPN, CDR2 SVGIG (reference sequence). The CDR3 totals 15 residues. V lost 3 bases to trimming and J lost 6 bases; unmatched junction nucleotides: 10. The CDR3 DNA reads TGTGCCTGGAGACCTGCGGGGGGTAGATCCAATGAGCAGTTCTTC. It is translated as CAWRPAGGRSNEQFF.

Turning to this clone: Additional DNA sequences in this sample encode the identical CDR3. This chain links TRBV18 with TRBJ2-2; weak D call: TRBD1 (6 bases). The V gene lost 3 bases and the J gene lost 0 bases, with 8 bases spanning the gap. The germline gives CDR1 KGHSH, CDR2 LQKENI. The CDR3 sequence is 15 residues long. The CDR3 region has the DNA TGTGCCAGCTCACCCAGGACAGCGAACACCGGGGAGCTGTTTTTT. Translation: CASSPRTANTGELFF.

V usage is TRBV7-2 and J usage is TRBJ2-7; no clear D gene. The CDR3 loop spans 15 amino acids. Germline CDR1 is SGHTA and CDR2 is FQGNSA. Trimming took off 2 bases at V and 1 base at J, with 12 bases between the two ends. Here the CDR3 DNA reads TGTGCCAGCAGCTTAAGAAGCCCGCCTTCCTACGAGCAGTACTTC. Translating it yields CASSLRSPPSYEQYF.

This clone was found once. The gene calls are TRBV3-1 (or the pseudogene TRBV3-2) and TRBJ1-1; D gene unclear. The CDR3 is 12 amino acids. Germline CDR1 and CDR2: LGHDT and YNNKEL (reference sequence). V shed 5 bases and J shed 2 bases, with 6 bases lying between them. DNA of the CDR3: TGTGCCAGCAGCTACAGTAACACTGAAGCTTTCTTT. Protein: CASSYSNTEAFF.

This chain uses TRBV10-1 with TRBJ2-5, with TRBD2 matching 11 bases. V was pared by 0 bases and J by 3 bases, with 18 bases of the junction left unmatched. The CDR3 loop spans 21 amino acids. Germline assignment: CDR1 WNHNN and CDR2 SYGVQD (reference sequence). The CDR3 here is CASSESWLPLAGGQGEETQYF. The CDR3 DNA sequence: TGCGCCAGCAGTGAGTCGTGGCTGCCGTTAGCGGGGGGGCAAGGGGAAGAGACCCAGTACTTC.

The CDR3 DNA reads TGTGCCAGCTCACCAACAGGGAAGGATGGCTACACCTTC. Protein product: CASSPTGKDGYTF. The J gene is TRBJ1-2, the V gene TRBV18, with D possibly TRBD1 on 6 matching bases. The CDR3 contains 13 residues. Trimming cost V 2 bases and J 6 bases, with 10 bases left between them. Germline assignment: CDR1 KGHSH and CDR2 LQKENI.

This chain uses TRBV7-2 with TRBJ1-4, with a weak D call TRBD1 (6 bases). Germline CDR1 reads SGHTA; CDR2 reads FQGNSA. The CDR3 extends over 14 amino acids. V was shortened by 2 bases and J by 7 bases, with 11 bases between the two germline ends. CDR3 DNA sequence: TGTGCCAGCAGCTTACAGGGGATAAGTGAAAAACTGTTTTTT. Translation gives CASSLQGISEKLFF.

This clone has a handful of counts. V is TRBV24-1 and J is TRBJ1-2, with TRBD1 identical over 7 bases. The CDR3 covers 15 residues. Germline lookup yields CDR1 KGHDR and CDR2 SFDVKD. J lost 3 bases, V lost 3 bases, and 6 bases had no gene match. The CDR3 DNA reads as TGTGCCACCAGTGATCCCCAGGACAGGTACTATGGCTACACCTTC. It yields the protein CATSDPQDRYYGYTF.

The chain joins TRBV24-1 to TRBJ2-1; tentatively, D is TRBD1 (6 bases). Per germline, CDR1 KGHDR and CDR2 SFDVKD. The CDR3 is 12 residues long. V dropped 7 bases and J dropped 5 bases, with 8 bases sitting between them. The CDR3 region is CATRDSNNEQFF. The CDR3 DNA is TGTGCCACCAGGGACAGTAACAATGAGCAGTTCTTC.

The V gene is TRBV5-1, the J gene TRBJ2-3; 7 bases line up with TRBD1. Trimming removed 0 bases from V and 1 base from J; junction bases left unmatched: 11. This CDR3 comprises 18 residues. CDR1 is SGHRS, CDR2 YFSETQ, per germline. The CDR3 reads CASSLGAGKGAGTDTQYF. The CDR3 DNA is TGCGCCAGCAGCTTGGGGGCCGGGAAGGGGGCTGGCACAGATACGCAGTATTTT.

This clone was found a few times. The chain combines TRBV4-1 with TRBJ1-2; D remains ambiguous. The CDR3 totals 12 residues. Germline assignment: CDR1 MGHRA and CDR2 YSYEKL. Trimming took off 0 bases at V and 8 bases at J, with 7 bases between the two ends. Here the CDR3 DNA reads TGCGCCAGCAGCCAAGACGTAGAGGGCTACACCTTC. Translated: CASSQDVEGYTF.

The rearrangement joins TRBV24-1 to TRBJ2-3, with D possibly being TRBD1 (6 bases). V lost 5 bases and J lost 3, with 17 bases in between. This CDR3 has 16 amino acids. CDR1 is KGHDR, CDR2 SFDVKD, per germline. The CDR3 region is CATSVRQDLGTDTQYF. DNA for the CDR3: TGTGCCACCAGTGTTAGACAGGATTTGGGAACAGATACGCAGTATTTT.

This clone was observed a handful of times. This sample includes further DNA sequences coding for the same CDR3. This rearrangement joins TRBV7-2 to TRBJ2-7; D might be TRBD2 (6 bases). The length of the CDR3 is 14 residues. V was clipped by 0 bases and J by 0 bases, with 6 bases between them. Germline values: CDR1 SGHTA, CDR2 FQGNSA. The CDR3 DNA reads TGTGCCAGCAGCTTAGCTAGCGGCTCCTACGAGCAGTACTTC. Translation gives CASSLASGSYEQYF.

The rearrangement links TRBV9 to TRBJ1-2; 12 positions match TRBD1. Germline V gene sequence: CDR1 SGDLS, CDR2 YYNGEE. J was trimmed by 6 bases and V by 0 bases; bases with no gene match: 12. The CDR3 consists of 18 residues. CDR3 nucleotides: TGTGCCAGCAGCGTAGATACGGGACAGGGGGCAGCTTATCATGGCTACACCTTC. It translates to CASSVDTGQGAAYHGYTF.